Below, one TCR beta chain is given with its context. Original processing methods: By means of reference gene primer amplification, nucleated cell counts were estimated. Sequencing was performed with immunoSEQ multiplex PCR; in TCRdb, only in-frame clones are kept and a portion is missing. D and trimming were read from the DNA, whereas the V and J calls and clone size are those reported in that table. The table has 330,000 or so clones, over 75% seen once. The CDR3 covers 14 residues. The trim removed 2 bases at V and 7 bases at J, leaving 4 bases unmatched. CDR1 and CDR2 (germline): MNHNS, SASEGT. This record comes from a study of blood T cell repertoires in COVID-19. The overall study: Samples representing acute and convalescent COVID-19 were sourced from the United States, Italy and Spain. PBMCs, B-cell-depleted T cells, or T cells were the source of the cDNA or gDNA that made up the material.

The chain has TRBV6-1 and TRBJ2-2; TRBD2 matches at 7 bases. The specimen was PBMCs or T cells enriched from blood (not recorded which). The sequence was obtained from a man aged 25 to 40 who had recovered from COVID-19. The DNA of the CDR3 is TGTGCCAGCAGTGAACGCGGGGAGGGCGGGGAGCTGTTTTTT. Translated: CASSERGEGGELFF.